The 16 T cell receptor beta chains listed next were all sequenced from one sample in a study of vaccination and CD4 T cells after COVID-19. The antigens these receptors bind are not known. Cultured CD4+ T cell DNA underwent sequencing with the Oncomine TCR Beta short-read assay. TCRdb itself ran the PCR reads through MiXCR, one entry per CDR3 protein. The sample shows 15,000 or so distinct CDR3 sequences, roughly half of them seen only once. The time point is: late sampling 161 to 241 days after vaccination in three convalescent patients. Regarding treatment: approximately 10-day PBMC culture with coronavirus spike peptide pools or control peptides (ViraFEST assay). The specimen was CD4+ T cells from blood, cultured in vitro, collected about 7 months after SARS-CoV-2 vaccination. These receptors originate from a human donor who had recovered from COVID-19.

This chain uses TRBV6-4 with TRBJ2-6; D not resolved. V lost 5 bases and J lost 2, with 7 bases in between. CDR1 MRHNA and CDR2 SNTAGT come from the germline V gene. The CDR3 runs 14 residues. This CDR3 is CASSLNTGANVLTF. In nucleotides, the CDR3 is TGTGCCAGCAGTCTAAACACTGGGGCCAACGTCCTGACTTTC.

This chain links TRBV7-2 with TRBJ1-1; TRBD1 aligns across 9 bases. CDR1 and CDR2 from the germline V gene are SGHTA and FQGNSA. This CDR3 has 15 amino acids. The J segment lost 0 bases and the V segment lost 7 bases, leaving 6 bases of the junction unmatched. The DNA of the CDR3 is TGTGCCAGCAAGCCTGGGACAGGGATGAACACTGAAGCTTTCTTT. It encodes CASKPGTGMNTEAFF.

This sequence joins TRBV5-5 and TRBJ2-5, with 14 bases matching TRBD2. There are 17 residues in the CDR3. Trimming cost V 4 bases and J 4 bases; bases outside gene matches: 9. Germline V gene lookup returns CDR1 SGHKS and CDR2 YYEKEE (reference sequence). Here the CDR3 reads CASSPGTSGGGGETQYF. The CDR3 DNA sequence: TGTGCCAGCAGCCCCGGGACTAGCGGGGGAGGTGGAGAGACCCAGTACTTC. The full variable domain, with the rest looked up from reference TRBV5-5 and TRBJ2-5, is DAGVTQSPTHLIKTRGQQVTLRCSPISGHKSVSWYQQVLGQGPQFIFQYYEKEERGRGNFPDRFSARQFPNYSSELNVNALLLGDSALYLCASSPGTSGGGGETQYFGPGTRLLVL.

The chain employs TRBV15 and TRBJ2-3; weak D call: TRBD2 (6 bases). The germline gives CDR1 LNHNV, CDR2 YYDKDF (reference sequence). This CDR3 region has 18 residues. V was shortened by 2 bases and J by 0 bases, with 18 bases between the two germline ends. The CDR3 DNA reads as TGTGCCACCAGCAGATCCCGCCTGGGGCGGGAAAGCACAGATACGCAGTATTTT. Translating it yields CATSRSRLGRESTDTQYF.

The chain links TRBV20-1 to TRBJ1-1, with TRBD1 matching over 7 bases. After removal of 4 bases from V and 3 bases from J, the junction contained 8 bases not matched to a gene. The length of the CDR3 is 14 residues. Germline loops: CDR1 DFQATT, CDR2 SNEGSKA (reference sequence). CDR3: CSAKQGRWDTEAFF. The DNA for the CDR3 is TGCAGTGCTAAACAGGGGAGGTGGGACACTGAAGCTTTCTTT.

This chain connects TRBV7-9 to TRBJ2-1; D possibly uses TRBD1 or TRBD2 (6 bases each). Germline V gives CDR1 SEHNR, CDR2 FQNEAQ (reference sequence). This CDR3 comprises 11 residues. Trimming removed 1 base at V and 15 bases at J, with 10 bases between. As DNA, the CDR3 is TGTGCCAGCAGCTTAGTGGGGGGCCCGTTCTTC. Its translation: CASSLVGGPFF.

The chain combines TRBV18 with TRBJ1-1, with a tentative D call TRBD1 (6 bases). The germline gives CDR1 KGHSH, CDR2 LQKENI. Trimming removed 3 bases at V and 7 bases at J, with 12 bases between. The CDR3 covers 13 residues. The CDR3 here is CASSPGTLNEAFF. DNA for the CDR3: TGTGCCAGCTCACCGGGGACACTCAATGAAGCTTTCTTT.

The genes are TRBV7-8 and TRBJ2-5, with 9 bases matching TRBD2. CDR3 length: 17 residues. The germline gives CDR1 SGHVS, CDR2 FQNEAQ. Trimming removed 3 bases from V and 1 base from J; junction bases left unmatched: 9. CDR3 sequence: CASSLAIRGGAQETQYF. In DNA, the CDR3 is TGTGCCAGCAGCTTGGCTATTCGCGGGGGGGCCCAAGAGACCCAGTACTTC.

This clonotype is deemed medium-sized. The rearrangement uses TRBV11-3 and TRBJ1-2; 9 bases match TRBD1. V dropped 3 bases and J dropped 7; count of bases not matched to a gene: 9. CDR1 SGHNT and CDR2 YENEEA come from the germline V gene. This CDR3 comprises 15 residues. The DNA for the CDR3 is TGTGCCAGCAGCTTTAGAGGTGGGACAGGGTCTGGCTACACCTTC. It specifies CASSFRGGTGSGYTF.

The chain couples TRBV15 to TRBJ1-3; a possible D gene is TRBD1 (5 bases). Deletions cut 0 bases from V and 4 bases from J, with 13 bases between. Looked up from germline, CDR1 is LNHNV and CDR2 is YYDKDF (reference sequence). CDR3 length equals 16 residues. Here the CDR3 reads CATSRDNVRDGNTIYF. Here the CDR3 DNA reads TGTGCCACCAGCAGAGATAACGTGAGGGACGGAAACACCATATATTTT.

This chain uses TRBV10-3 with TRBJ1-2, with 8 bases matching TRBD1. This CDR3 is 16 amino acids long. From germline, CDR1 is ENHRY and CDR2 SYGVKD. V was clipped by 6 bases and J by 0 bases; unmatched bases: 9. The CDR3 bases are TGTGCCATCAGCAACCGGGACAGGAGCCCTAACTATGGCTACACCTTC. Translating gives CAISNRDRSPNYGYTF.

CDR3 coding DNA: TGCAGTGCCCCGGGACTAGCGGGAGGAAACTACGAGCAGTACTTC. It encodes CSAPGLAGGNYEQYF. This chain uses TRBV20-1 with TRBJ2-7, with 15 positions matching TRBD2. This CDR3 has 15 amino acids. J gave up 3 bases and V 6 bases, and 6 bases lay outside the gene matches. CDR1 is DFQATT, CDR2 SNEGSKA, per germline (reference sequence).

The chain carries TRBV6-1 and TRBJ1-2; D is perhaps TRBD1 (5 bases). Germline CDR1 is MNHNS and CDR2 is SASEGT. This CDR3 has 14 amino acids. Between the trimmed V and J ends, which lost 1 base and 4 bases, there was a span of 10 bases. The CDR3 sequence is CASSEGPGSYGYTF. DNA for the CDR3: TGTGCCAGCAGTGAAGGGCCAGGGAGCTATGGCTACACCTTC.

By frequency in the sample, this clonotype is medium-sized. V and J are TRBV10-3 and TRBJ2-6, with no clear D. V shed 4 bases and J shed 0 bases, with 7 bases lying between them. The V gene's germline CDR1 is ENHRY and CDR2 SYGVKD. CDR3 length: 15 residues. CDR3 coding DNA: TGTGCCATCAGTGGGACCAGCTCTGGGGCCAACGTCCTGACTTTC. Residues: CAISGTSSGANVLTF.

The chain joins TRBV15 to TRBJ2-5, with 10 positions matching TRBD1. This CDR3 spans 15 amino acids. V shed 0 bases and J 6 bases; nucleotides not matched to a gene: 4. CDR1 and CDR2 (germline): LNHNV, YYDKDF (reference sequence). The CDR3 reads CATSRDPGQGKTQYF. DNA for the CDR3: TGTGCCACCAGCAGAGACCCGGGACAGGGGAAGACCCAGTACTTC. The variable domain in full, with the rest retrieved from reference TRBV15 and TRBJ2-5, is DAMVIQNPRYQVTQFGKPVTLSCSQTLNHNVMYWYQQKSSQAPKLLFHYYDKDFNNEADTPDNFQSRRPNTSFCFLDIRSPGLGDTAMYLCATSRDPGQGKTQYFGPGTRLLVL.

The chain is built from TRBV12-3 or TRBV12-4 and TRBJ2-7; 7 nucleotides match TRBD1. CDR3 length: 15 residues. Trimming took 6 bases from V and 6 from J; bases not matched to a gene: 14. The CDR3 DNA follows: TGTGCCAGCAGCCTCCTGGCAGGGGGAGTTGGCGAGCAGTACTTC. Residues: CASSLLAGGVGEQYF.